This T cell receptor (beta chain) originates from a study of PD-1 blockade in classical Hodgkin lymphoma. The CDR3 has 15 amino acids. Trimming removed 4 bases from V and 2 bases from J, with 16 bases in between. CDR1 is SGHRS, CDR2 YFSETQ, per germline. Generated by immunoSEQ multiplex PCR, the TCRdb table keeps only in-frame clones and is missing some. Found here are nearly 50,000 clones, around 74% of them singletons; the top ten hold less than 15%. Time point defined: cycle 4 day 1 (C4D1), after six to seven weeks of nivolumab. Each patient experienced a relapse that followed autologous stem cell transplantation, and brentuximab vedotin exposure varied.

The clonotype originates from a human donor with classical Hodgkin lymphoma. The chain employs TRBV5-1 and TRBJ2-7, with a weak D call TRBD1 (5 bases). Material: peripheral blood mononuclear cells (PBMCs), obtained before the fourth cycle of nivolumab. The CDR3 reads CASSPQTATTYEQYF. Written as DNA, the CDR3 is TGCGCCAGCAGCCCACAGACAGCTACGACCTACGAGCAGTACTTC.